These T cell receptor beta chains were read from a single sample in a study of cytomegalovirus exposure and HLA in healthy donors. The protocol was immunoSEQ multiplex PCR, while the TCRdb copy is restricted to in-frame clones and leaves out a portion. The sample records 75,000 to 90,000 clones, around 81% being singletons. The sequenced sample was PBMCs. These TCRs come from a male donor in good health and CMV-seropositive. Both conserved end residues are part of each CDR3. D genes are given only for firm matches. Clone size appears in some rows only: once, few, many, or a class for an expanded clone.

d_call: TRBD1; j_call: TRBJ1-3; v_call: TRBV10-2; clone_size: -; cdr3_aa: CASRETGGSGNTIYF; cdr3_nt: TGCGCCAGCAGGGAGACAGGGGGCTCTGGAAACACCATATATTTT
d_call: TRBD1; j_call: TRBJ1-5; v_call: TRBV28; clone_size: -; cdr3_aa: CASNLDRAGIQPQHF; cdr3_nt: TGTGCCAGCAACTTGGACAGGGCCGGCATTCAGCCCCAGCATTTT
d_call: TRBD2; j_call: TRBJ2-3; v_call: TRBV2; clone_size: -; cdr3_aa: CASKASSGGDTQYF; cdr3_nt: TGTGCCAGCAAGGCGTCTAGCGGGGGTGATACGCAGTATTTT
d_call: TRBD2; j_call: TRBJ2-5; v_call: TRBV11-2; clone_size: -; cdr3_aa: CASSVQAGGGETQYF; cdr3_nt: TGTGCCAGCAGCGTCCAAGCGGGAGGTGGGGAGACCCAGTACTTC
d_call: -; j_call: TRBJ1-4; v_call: TRBV5-4; clone_size: -; cdr3_aa: CASSGTRTEKLFF; cdr3_nt: TGTGCCAGCAGCGGGACACGGACTGAAAAACTGTTTTTT
d_call: -; j_call: TRBJ1-5; v_call: TRBV4-1; clone_size: -; cdr3_aa: CASSQDGGIGNQPQHF; cdr3_nt: TGCGCCAGCAGCCAAGATGGGGGGATTGGCAATCAGCCCCAGCATTTT
d_call: TRBD1; j_call: TRBJ2-1; v_call: TRBV7-9; clone_size: -; cdr3_aa: CASSSTGTGVNEQFF; cdr3_nt: TGTGCCAGCAGCTCAACCGGGACAGGGGTAAATGAGCAGTTCTTC
d_call: -; j_call: TRBJ1-5; v_call: TRBV2; clone_size: -; cdr3_aa: CASSKNRVTGQPQHF; cdr3_nt: TGTGCCAGCAGTAAGAACAGGGTGACGGGTCAGCCCCAGCATTTT
d_call: TRBD2; j_call: TRBJ2-3; v_call: TRBV2; clone_size: -; cdr3_aa: CASRGLTSGRTDTQYF; cdr3_nt: TGTGCCAGCAGGGGGTTGACTAGCGGGCGCACAGATACGCAGTATTTT
d_call: -; j_call: TRBJ1-2; v_call: TRBV25-1; clone_size: few; cdr3_aa: CASSGGTYGYTF; cdr3_nt: TGTGCCAGCAGCGGGGGGACGTATGGCTACACCTTC
d_call: TRBD1; j_call: TRBJ2-7; v_call: TRBV9; clone_size: -; cdr3_aa: CASSISGGEQYF; cdr3_nt: TGTGCCAGCAGCATCTCAGGGGGCGAGCAGTACTTC
d_call: TRBD1; j_call: TRBJ2-5; v_call: TRBV6-1; clone_size: -; cdr3_aa: CATYSRDRGPGTQYF; cdr3_nt: TGTGCCACCTATTCGCGGGACAGGGGCCCCGGGACCCAGTACTTC
d_call: TRBD1; j_call: TRBJ2-1; v_call: TRBV6-1; clone_size: -; cdr3_aa: CASSKGAGTGPNEQFF; cdr3_nt: TGTGCCAGCAGTAAAGGGGCCGGGACAGGGCCTAATGAGCAGTTCTTC
d_call: -; j_call: TRBJ1-2; v_call: TRBV4-3; clone_size: -; cdr3_aa: CASSQTWRYGYTF; cdr3_nt: TGCGCCAGCAGCCAGACTTGGCGGTATGGCTACACCTTC
d_call: -; j_call: TRBJ1-6; v_call: TRBV6-6; clone_size: -; cdr3_aa: CASSYQGPTYNSPLHF; cdr3_nt: TGTGCCAGCAGTTACCAGGGTCCTACCTATAATTCACCCCTCCACTTT
d_call: -; j_call: TRBJ1-5; v_call: TRBV19; clone_size: -; cdr3_aa: CPWGTIDSGNQPQHF; cdr3_nt: TGCCCTTGGGGGACAATAGACAGCGGCAATCAGCCCCAGCATTTT
d_call: -; j_call: TRBJ1-3; v_call: TRBV6-5; clone_size: once; cdr3_aa: CASSYGDSSGNTIYF; cdr3_nt: TGTGCCAGCAGTTACGGTGACAGCTCTGGAAACACCATATATTTT
d_call: TRBD1; j_call: TRBJ2-7; v_call: TRBV28; clone_size: -; cdr3_aa: CASSSWTGAWEQYF; cdr3_nt: TGTGCCAGCAGTTCGTGGACAGGGGCGTGGGAGCAGTACTTC
d_call: TRBD2; j_call: TRBJ2-1; v_call: TRBV19; clone_size: -; cdr3_aa: CASRSSGYLNEQFF; cdr3_nt: TGTGCCAGTAGATCTAGCGGGTACTTGAATGAGCAGTTCTTC
d_call: TRBD1; j_call: TRBJ1-2; v_call: TRBV27; clone_size: -; cdr3_aa: CASSAKTGNYGYTF; cdr3_nt: TGTGCCAGCAGCGCCAAGACAGGGAACTATGGCTACACCTTC
d_call: -; j_call: TRBJ2-3; v_call: TRBV7-8; clone_size: -; cdr3_aa: CASSLGGPTDTQYF; cdr3_nt: TGTGCCAGCAGCTTAGGGGGCCCCACAGATACGCAGTATTTT
d_call: -; j_call: TRBJ1-2; v_call: TRBV6-1; clone_size: -; cdr3_aa: CASSKSYRESYGYTF; cdr3_nt: TGTGCCAGCAGCAAAAGTTATAGAGAAAGCTATGGCTACACCTTC
d_call: -; j_call: TRBJ2-7; v_call: TRBV6-6; clone_size: -; cdr3_aa: CASSPVPTYEQYF; cdr3_nt: TGTGCCAGCAGCCCGGTGCCCACCTACGAGCAGTACTTC
d_call: TRBD2; j_call: TRBJ2-7; v_call: TRBV5-6; clone_size: -; cdr3_aa: CASSALAGLSYEQYF; cdr3_nt: TGTGCCAGCAGCGCGCTAGCGGGACTCTCCTACGAGCAGTACTTC
d_call: -; j_call: TRBJ2-5; v_call: TRBV7-9; clone_size: once; cdr3_aa: CASGPQGMWETQYF; cdr3_nt: TGTGCCAGCGGTCCGCAGGGTATGTGGGAGACCCAGTACTTC
d_call: -; j_call: TRBJ2-1; v_call: TRBV14; clone_size: -; cdr3_aa: CAGSRSGGNEQFF; cdr3_nt: TGTGCCGGCAGTCGATCCGGTGGCAATGAGCAGTTCTTC
d_call: TRBD1; j_call: TRBJ2-7; v_call: TRBV5-4; clone_size: few; cdr3_aa: CASSSGTGGRRSYEQYF; cdr3_nt: TGTGCCAGCAGCTCAGGGACAGGGGGCCGTCGGTCCTACGAGCAGTACTTC
d_call: TRBD1; j_call: TRBJ2-3; v_call: TRBV4-1; clone_size: -; cdr3_aa: CASSHIGTGRRTDTQYF; cdr3_nt: TGCGCCAGCAGCCACATCGGGACAGGGCGTCGCACAGATACGCAGTATTTT